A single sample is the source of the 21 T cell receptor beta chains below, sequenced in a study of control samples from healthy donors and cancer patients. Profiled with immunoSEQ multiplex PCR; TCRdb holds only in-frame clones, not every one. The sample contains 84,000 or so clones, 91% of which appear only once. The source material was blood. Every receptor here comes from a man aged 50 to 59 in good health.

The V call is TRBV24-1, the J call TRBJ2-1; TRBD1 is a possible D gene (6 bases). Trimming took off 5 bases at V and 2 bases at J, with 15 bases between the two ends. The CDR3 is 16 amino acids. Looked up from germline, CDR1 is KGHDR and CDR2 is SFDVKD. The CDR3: CATSGAGAETYNEQFF. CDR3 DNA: TGTGCCACCAGTGGGGCAGGGGCTGAGACCTACAATGAGCAGTTCTTC.

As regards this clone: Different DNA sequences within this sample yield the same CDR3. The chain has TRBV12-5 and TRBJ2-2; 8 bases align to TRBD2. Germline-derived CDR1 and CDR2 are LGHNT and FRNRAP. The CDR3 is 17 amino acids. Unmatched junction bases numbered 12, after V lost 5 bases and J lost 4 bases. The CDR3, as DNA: TGTGCTAGTGGTCCATCGGCCGGGGGGGGCTCCACCGGGGAGCTGTTTTTT. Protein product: CASGPSAGGGSTGELFF.

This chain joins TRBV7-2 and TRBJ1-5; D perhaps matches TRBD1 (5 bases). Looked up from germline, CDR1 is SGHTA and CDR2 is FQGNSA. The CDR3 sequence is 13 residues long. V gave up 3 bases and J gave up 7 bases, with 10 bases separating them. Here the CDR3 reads CASSLGLQQPQHF. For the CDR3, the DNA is TGTGCCAGCAGCTTGGGGCTTCAGCAGCCCCAGCATTTT.

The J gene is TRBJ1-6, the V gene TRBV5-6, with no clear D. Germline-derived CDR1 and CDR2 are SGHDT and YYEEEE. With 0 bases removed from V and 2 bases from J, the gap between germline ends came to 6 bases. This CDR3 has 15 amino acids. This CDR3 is CASSLGGTYNSPLHF. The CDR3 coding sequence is TGTGCCAGCAGCTTGGGGGGAACCTATAATTCACCCCTCCACTTT.

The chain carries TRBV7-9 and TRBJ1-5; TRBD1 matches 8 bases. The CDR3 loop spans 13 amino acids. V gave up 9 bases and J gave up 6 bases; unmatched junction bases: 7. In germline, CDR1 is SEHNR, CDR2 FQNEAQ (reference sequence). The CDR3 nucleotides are TGTGCCAGTGGACAGGGAGGGAGTCAGCCCCAGCATTTT. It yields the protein CASGQGGSQPQHF.

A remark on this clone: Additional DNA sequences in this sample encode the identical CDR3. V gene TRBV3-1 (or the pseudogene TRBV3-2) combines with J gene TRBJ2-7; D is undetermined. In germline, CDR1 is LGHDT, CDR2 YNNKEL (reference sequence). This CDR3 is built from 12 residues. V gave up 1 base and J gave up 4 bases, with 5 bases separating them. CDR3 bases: TGTGCCAGCAGCCAAGGAGCTTACGAGCAGTACTTC. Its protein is CASSQGAYEQYF.

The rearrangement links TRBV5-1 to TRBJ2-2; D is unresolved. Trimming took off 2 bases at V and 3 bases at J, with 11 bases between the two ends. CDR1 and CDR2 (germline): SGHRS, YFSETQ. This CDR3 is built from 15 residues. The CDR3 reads CASSFRRDDTGELFF. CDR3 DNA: TGCGCCAGCAGCTTTAGAAGGGATGACACCGGGGAGCTGTTTTTT.

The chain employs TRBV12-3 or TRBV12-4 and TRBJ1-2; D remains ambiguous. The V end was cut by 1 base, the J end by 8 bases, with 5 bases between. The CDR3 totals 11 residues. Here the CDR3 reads CASSLGRGYTF. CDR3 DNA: TGTGCCAGCAGTTTAGGTCGCGGCTACACCTTC.

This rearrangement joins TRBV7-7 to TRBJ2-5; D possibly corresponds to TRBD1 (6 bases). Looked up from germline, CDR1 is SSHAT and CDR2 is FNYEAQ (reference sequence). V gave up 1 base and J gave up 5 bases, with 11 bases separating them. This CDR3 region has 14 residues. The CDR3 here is CASSLDQGSETQYF. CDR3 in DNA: TGTGCCAGCAGCTTAGATCAGGGGTCTGAGACCCAGTACTTC.

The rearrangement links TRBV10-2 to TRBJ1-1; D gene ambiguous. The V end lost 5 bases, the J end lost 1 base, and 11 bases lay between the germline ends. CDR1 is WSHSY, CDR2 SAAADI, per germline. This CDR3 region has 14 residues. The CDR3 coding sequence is TGCGCCAGCAGTCTTTCGTTGACGAACACTGAAGCTTTCTTT. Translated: CASSLSLTNTEAFF.

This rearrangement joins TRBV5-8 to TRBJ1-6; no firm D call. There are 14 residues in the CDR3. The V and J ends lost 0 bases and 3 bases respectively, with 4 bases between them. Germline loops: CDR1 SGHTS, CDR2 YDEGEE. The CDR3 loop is CASSLVIYNSPLHF. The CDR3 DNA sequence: TGTGCCAGCAGCTTGGTTATCTATAATTCACCCCTCCACTTT.

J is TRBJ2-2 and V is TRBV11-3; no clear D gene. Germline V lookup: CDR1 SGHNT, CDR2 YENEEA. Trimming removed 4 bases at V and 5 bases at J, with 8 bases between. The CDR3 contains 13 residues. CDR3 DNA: TGTGCCAGCAGCTGGGTAGAAACCGGGGAGCTGTTTTTT. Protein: CASSWVETGELFF.

CDR3 protein: CASSETGNGNQPQHF. CDR3 sequence (DNA): TGTGCCAGCAGTGAAACAGGAAACGGGAATCAGCCCCAGCATTTT. The chain carries TRBV2 and TRBJ1-5; tentative D call: TRBD1 (5 bases). Germline CDR1 reads SNHLY; CDR2 reads FYNNEI. The CDR3 runs to 15 residues. Trimming took off 2 bases at V and 4 bases at J, with 12 bases between the two ends.

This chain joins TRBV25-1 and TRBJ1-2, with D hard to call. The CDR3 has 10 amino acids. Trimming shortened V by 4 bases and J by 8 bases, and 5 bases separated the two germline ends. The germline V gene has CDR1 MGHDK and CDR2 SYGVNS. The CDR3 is CASSGGGYTF. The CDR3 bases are TGTGCCAGCAGTGGTGGAGGCTACACCTTC.

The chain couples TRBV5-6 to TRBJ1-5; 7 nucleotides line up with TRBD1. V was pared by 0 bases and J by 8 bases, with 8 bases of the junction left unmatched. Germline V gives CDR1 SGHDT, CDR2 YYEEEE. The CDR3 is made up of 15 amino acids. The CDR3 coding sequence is TGTGCCAGCAGCTTGGCCGAGGGCAGGGGGAAGCCCCAGCATTTT. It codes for CASSLAEGRGKPQHF.

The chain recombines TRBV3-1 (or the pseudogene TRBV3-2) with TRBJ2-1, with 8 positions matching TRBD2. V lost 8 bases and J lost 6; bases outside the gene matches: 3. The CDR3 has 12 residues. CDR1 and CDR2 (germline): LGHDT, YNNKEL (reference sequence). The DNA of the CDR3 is TGTGCCAGCCTCGGGACTAGCAATGAGCAGTTCTTC. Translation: CASLGTSNEQFF.

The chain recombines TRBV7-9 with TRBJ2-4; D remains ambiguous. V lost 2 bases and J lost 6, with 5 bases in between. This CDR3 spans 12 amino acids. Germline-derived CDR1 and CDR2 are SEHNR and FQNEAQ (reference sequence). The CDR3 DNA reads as TGTGCCAGCAGCTTATTGCCAAACATTCAGTACTTC. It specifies CASSLLPNIQYF.

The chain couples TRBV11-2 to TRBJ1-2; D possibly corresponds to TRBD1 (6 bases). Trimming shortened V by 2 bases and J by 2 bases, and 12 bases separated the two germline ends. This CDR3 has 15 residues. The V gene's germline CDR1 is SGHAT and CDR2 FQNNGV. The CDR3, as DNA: TGTGCCAGCAGCTTAAGGTCAGGGGCGAACTATGGCTACACCTTC. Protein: CASSLRSGANYGYTF.

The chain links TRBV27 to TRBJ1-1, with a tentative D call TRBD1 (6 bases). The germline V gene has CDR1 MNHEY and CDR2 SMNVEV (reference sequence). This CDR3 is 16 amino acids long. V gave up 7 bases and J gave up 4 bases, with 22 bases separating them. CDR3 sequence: CASKRFRTDGSTEAFF. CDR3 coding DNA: TGTGCCAGCAAGAGATTCAGGACAGACGGGAGCACTGAAGCTTTCTTT.

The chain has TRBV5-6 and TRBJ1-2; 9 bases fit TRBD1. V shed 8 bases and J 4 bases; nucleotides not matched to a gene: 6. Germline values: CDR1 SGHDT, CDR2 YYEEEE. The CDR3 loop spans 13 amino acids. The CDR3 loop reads CASDRGSGYGYTF. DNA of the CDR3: TGTGCCAGTGACAGGGGGTCTGGCTATGGCTACACCTTC.

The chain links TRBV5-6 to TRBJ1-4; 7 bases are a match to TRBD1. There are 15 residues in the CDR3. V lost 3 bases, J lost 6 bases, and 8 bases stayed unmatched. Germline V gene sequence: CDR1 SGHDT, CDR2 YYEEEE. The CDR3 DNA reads TGTGCCAGCAGCTACCGACAGGGTCGGGATGAAAAACTGTTTTTT. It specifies CASSYRQGRDEKLFF. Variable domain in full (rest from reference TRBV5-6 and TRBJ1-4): DAGVTQSPTHLIKTRGQQVTLRCSPKSGHDTVSWYQQALGQGPQFIFQYYEEEERQRGNFPDRFSGHQFPNYSSELNVNALLLGDSALYLCASSYRQGRDEKLFFGSGTQLSVL.